The T cell receptor (beta chain) described here comes from a study of blood T cell repertoires in COVID-19. Study background: Sites in the United States, Italy and Spain provided acute and convalescent COVID-19 samples. T cells, B-cell-depleted T cells, or PBMCs supplied cDNA or gDNA.

Sequenced by immunoSEQ multiplex PCR; TCRdb stores in-frame clones only, minus some. Here the sample spans roughly 250,000 clones, over 70% being singletons. The CDR3 is 15 amino acids. CDR1 is MNHEY and CDR2 is SVGEGT in the germline V gene. The trim removed 2 bases at V and 3 bases at J, leaving 3 bases unmatched. Cohort assignment relied on participant-reported clinical history. Up to 2 weeks before entering the study, exposed participants had met a COVID-19 case. Sequencing was done on a sample of PBMCs or T cells enriched from blood (not recorded which). The clonotype originates from a woman aged 40 to 49 who had been exposed to COVID-19. The V and J genes are TRBV6-2 or TRBV6-3 and TRBJ2-1, with TRBD2 identical over 8 bases. The CDR3 here is CASSYQRGFYNEQFF. CDR3 coding DNA: TGTGCCAGCAGTTACCAGCGGGGGTTCTACAATGAGCAGTTCTTC.